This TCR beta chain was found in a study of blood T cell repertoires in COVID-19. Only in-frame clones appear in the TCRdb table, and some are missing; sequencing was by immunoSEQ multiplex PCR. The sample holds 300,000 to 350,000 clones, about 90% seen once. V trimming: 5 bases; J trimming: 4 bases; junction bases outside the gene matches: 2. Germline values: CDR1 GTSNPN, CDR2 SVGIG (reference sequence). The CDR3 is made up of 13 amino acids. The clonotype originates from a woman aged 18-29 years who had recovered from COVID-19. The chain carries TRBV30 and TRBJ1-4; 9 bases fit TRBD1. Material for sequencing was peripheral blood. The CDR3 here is CAWGTGFNEKLFF. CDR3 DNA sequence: TGTGCCTGGGGGACAGGGTTTAATGAAAAACTGTTTTTT. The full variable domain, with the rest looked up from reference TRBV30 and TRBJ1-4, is SQTIHQWPATLVQPVGSPLSLECTVEGTSNPNLYWYRQAAGRGLQLLFYSVGIGQISSEVPQNLSASRPQDRQFILSSKKLLLSDSGFYLCAWGTGFNEKLFFGSGTQLSVL.